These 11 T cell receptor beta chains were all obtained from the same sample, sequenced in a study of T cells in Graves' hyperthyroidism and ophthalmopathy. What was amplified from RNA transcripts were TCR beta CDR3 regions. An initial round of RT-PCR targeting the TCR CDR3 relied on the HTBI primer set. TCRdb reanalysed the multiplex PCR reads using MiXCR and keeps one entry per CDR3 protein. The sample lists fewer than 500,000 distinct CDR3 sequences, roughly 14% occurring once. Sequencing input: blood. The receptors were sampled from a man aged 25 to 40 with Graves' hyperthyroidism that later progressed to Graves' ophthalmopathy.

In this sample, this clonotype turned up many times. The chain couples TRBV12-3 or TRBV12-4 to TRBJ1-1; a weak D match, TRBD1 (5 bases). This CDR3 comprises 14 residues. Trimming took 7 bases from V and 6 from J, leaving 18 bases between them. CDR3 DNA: TGTGCCAGCATGGAAGAACTGGGGGTGCCTGAAGCTTTCTTT. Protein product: CASMEELGVPEAFF.

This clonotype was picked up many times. CDR3 protein: CASLLGGGLNTEAFF. The CDR3 DNA reads TGTGCCAGCTTACTGGGGGGGGGGCTGAACACTGAAGCTTTCTTT. This rearrangement joins TRBV7-2 to TRBJ1-1, with a weak D call TRBD1 (6 bases). The CDR3 sequence is 15 residues long. With 8 bases removed from V and 0 bases from J, the gap between germline ends came to 16 bases. Germline V gene sequence: CDR1 SGHTA, CDR2 FQGNSA.

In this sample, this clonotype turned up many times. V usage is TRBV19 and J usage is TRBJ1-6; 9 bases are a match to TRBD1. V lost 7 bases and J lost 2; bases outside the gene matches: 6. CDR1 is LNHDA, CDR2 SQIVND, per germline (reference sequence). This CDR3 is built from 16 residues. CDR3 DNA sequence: TGTGCCAGTACTGAACAGGGGGCCGCCTATAATTCACCCCTCCACTTT. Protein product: CASTEQGAAYNSPLHF.

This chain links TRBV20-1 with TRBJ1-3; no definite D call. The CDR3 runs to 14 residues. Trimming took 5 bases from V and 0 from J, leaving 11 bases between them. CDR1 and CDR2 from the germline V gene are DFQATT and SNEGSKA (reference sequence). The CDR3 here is CSAPSMNSGNTIYF. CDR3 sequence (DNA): TGCAGTGCTCCCTCCATGAACTCTGGAAACACCATATATTTT.

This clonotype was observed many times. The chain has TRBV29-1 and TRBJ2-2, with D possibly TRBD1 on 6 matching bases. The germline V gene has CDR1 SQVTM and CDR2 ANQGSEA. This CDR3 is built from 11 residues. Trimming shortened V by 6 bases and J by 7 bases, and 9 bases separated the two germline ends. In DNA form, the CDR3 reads TGCAGCGTCGCCAGGGGCGGGGAGCTGTTTTTT. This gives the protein CSVARGGELFF.

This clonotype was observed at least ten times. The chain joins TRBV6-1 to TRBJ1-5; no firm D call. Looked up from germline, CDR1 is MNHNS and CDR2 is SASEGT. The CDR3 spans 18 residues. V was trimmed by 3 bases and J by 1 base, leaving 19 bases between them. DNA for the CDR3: TGTGCCAGCAGTGATGAGGATTTGGGTTATGGGAGCAATCAGCCCCAGCATTTT. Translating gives CASSDEDLGYGSNQPQHF.

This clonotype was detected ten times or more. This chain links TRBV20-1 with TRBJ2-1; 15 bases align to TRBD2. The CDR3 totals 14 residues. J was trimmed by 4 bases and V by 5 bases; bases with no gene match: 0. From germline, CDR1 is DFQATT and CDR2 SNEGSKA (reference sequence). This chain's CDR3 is CSAGLAGGYNEQFF. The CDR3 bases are TGCAGTGCTGGACTAGCGGGGGGGTACAATGAGCAGTTCTTC.

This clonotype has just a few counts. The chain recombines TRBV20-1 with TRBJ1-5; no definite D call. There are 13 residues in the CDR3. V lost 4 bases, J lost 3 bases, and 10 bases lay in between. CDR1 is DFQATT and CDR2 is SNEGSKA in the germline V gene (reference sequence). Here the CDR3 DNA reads TGCAGTGCTAAAAAACAGACCAATCAGCCCCAGCATTTT. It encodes CSAKKQTNQPQHF.

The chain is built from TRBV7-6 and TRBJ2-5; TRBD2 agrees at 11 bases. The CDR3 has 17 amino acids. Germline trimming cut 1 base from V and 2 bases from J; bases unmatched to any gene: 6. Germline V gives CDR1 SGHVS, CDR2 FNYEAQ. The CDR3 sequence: CASSLGPGLAEQETQYF. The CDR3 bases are TGTGCCAGCAGCTTAGGCCCGGGACTAGCGGAGCAAGAGACCCAGTACTTC.

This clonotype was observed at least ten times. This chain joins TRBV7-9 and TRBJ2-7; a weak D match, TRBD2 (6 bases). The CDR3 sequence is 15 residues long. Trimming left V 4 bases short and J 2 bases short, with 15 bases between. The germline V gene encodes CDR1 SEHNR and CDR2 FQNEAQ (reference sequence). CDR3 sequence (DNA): TGTGCCAGCAGCTCCCCGGGGGTCATTACCTACGAGCAGTACTTC. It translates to CASSSPGVITYEQYF.

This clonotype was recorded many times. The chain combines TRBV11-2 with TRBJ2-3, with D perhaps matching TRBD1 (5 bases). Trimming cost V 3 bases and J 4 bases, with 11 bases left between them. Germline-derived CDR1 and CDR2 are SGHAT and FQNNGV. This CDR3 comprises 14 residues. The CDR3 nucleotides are TGTGCCAGCAGCTTCCTGGGGCAAGCAGATACGCAGTATTTT. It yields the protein CASSFLGQADTQYF.